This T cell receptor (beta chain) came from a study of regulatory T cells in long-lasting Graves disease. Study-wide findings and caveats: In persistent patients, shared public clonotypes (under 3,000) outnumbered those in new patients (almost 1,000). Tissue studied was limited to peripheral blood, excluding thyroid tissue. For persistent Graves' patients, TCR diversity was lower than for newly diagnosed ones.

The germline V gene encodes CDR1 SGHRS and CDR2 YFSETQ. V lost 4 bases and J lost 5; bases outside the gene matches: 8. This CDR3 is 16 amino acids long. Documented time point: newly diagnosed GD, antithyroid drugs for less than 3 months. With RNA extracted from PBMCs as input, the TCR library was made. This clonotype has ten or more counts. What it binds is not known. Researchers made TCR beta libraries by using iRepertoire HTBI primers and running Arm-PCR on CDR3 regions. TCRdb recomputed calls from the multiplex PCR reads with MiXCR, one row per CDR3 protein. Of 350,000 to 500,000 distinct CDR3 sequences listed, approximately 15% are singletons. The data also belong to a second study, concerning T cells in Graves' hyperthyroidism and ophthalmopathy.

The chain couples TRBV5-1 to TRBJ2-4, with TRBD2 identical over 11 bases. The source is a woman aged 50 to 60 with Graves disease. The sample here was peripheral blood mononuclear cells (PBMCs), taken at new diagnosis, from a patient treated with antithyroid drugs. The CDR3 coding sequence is TGCGCCAGCAGCCCCGAGACTAGCGGGAAAGAAAACATTCAGTACTTC. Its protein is CASSPETSGKENIQYF.